Below, one T cell receptor beta chain is given with its context. Antigen specificity is unknown. The data stem from a study of cytomegalovirus exposure and HLA in healthy donors. The length of the CDR3 is 15 residues. CDR1 and CDR2 from the germline V gene are SEHNR and FQNEAQ (reference sequence). Trimming took off 2 bases at V and 2 bases at J, with 11 bases between the two ends. PCR amplification relied on 60 Vbeta primers (plus 13 Jbeta primers). This table comes from immunoSEQ multiplex PCR, and its TCRdb copy is limited to in-frame clones, with some not included. The sample carries over 75,000 clones, 65% to 80% recorded once. Study findings and constraints: Researchers had no immune exposure information except CMV serostatus available.

The sequence came from a man in his 60s in good health and CMV-seropositive. Material for sequencing was PBMCs. The chain has TRBV7-9 and TRBJ2-3; tentative D call: TRBD1 (5 bases). The CDR3 nucleotides are TGTGCCAGCAGCTTATGGAAGGGGAACACAGATACGCAGTATTTT. Translated: CASSLWKGNTDTQYF.